This section outlines one TCR beta chain sequence together with its context. Authors' processing steps: By means of reference gene primer amplification, nucleated cell counts were estimated. The data were produced by immunoSEQ multiplex PCR, yet TCRdb's version contains in-frame clones alone and is incomplete. The V and J calls and clone size are taken from that table; D and trimming were inferred from the DNA. The table records about 200,000 clones, 80% to 95% of them present only once. This entry comes from a study of blood T cell repertoires in COVID-19. Looking at the study overall: Acute-phase and convalescent COVID-19 samples originated in the United States, Italy and Spain.

In germline, CDR1 is MNHEY, CDR2 SMNVEV (reference sequence). V was pared by 3 bases and J by 8 bases, with 8 bases between. There are 13 residues in the CDR3. The chain links TRBV27 to TRBJ1-6; D not resolved. The source of this sequence is a man aged 50 or older with acute or convalescent COVID-19. Sequencing used peripheral blood. CDR3 coding DNA: TGTGCCAGCAGTTTCCGTATTGATTCACCCCTCCACTTT. Translated: CASSFRIDSPLHF.